The 32 T cell receptor beta chains given below trace back to one sample, sequenced in a study of blood T cell repertoires in COVID-19. Data came from immunoSEQ multiplex PCR; TCRdb stores just in-frame clones and leaves some out. The sample holds under 65,000 clones, roughly 82% seen once. Material for sequencing was peripheral blood. The receptors derive from a woman aged 55-75 years with acute or convalescent COVID-19.

The V and J genes are TRBV7-2 and TRBJ2-3; 10 nucleotides agree with TRBD2. J was trimmed by 2 bases and V by 2 bases; bases with no gene match: 4. The CDR3 sequence is 16 residues long. Germline CDR1 is SGHTA and CDR2 is FQGNSA. The DNA of the CDR3 is TGTGCCAGCAGCTTATCGCTAGCGGGGGCCACAGATACGCAGTATTTT. Protein sequence: CASSLSLAGATDTQYF.

V is TRBV11-2 and J is TRBJ1-1; 8 positions agree with TRBD1. The CDR3 has 15 residues. With 5 bases clipped from V and 0 bases from J, the junction kept 5 bases outside the gene matches. Germline V gives CDR1 SGHAT, CDR2 FQNNGV. The CDR3 coding sequence is TGTGCCAGCAGCACCCGACAGGGGATGAACACTGAAGCTTTCTTT. Its translation is CASSTRQGMNTEAFF.

The J gene is TRBJ2-7, the V gene TRBV23-1, with a possible D match to TRBD1 (6 bases). TRBV23-1 is given ORF status, its function remaining uncertain. The germline V and J ends were trimmed by 4 bases and 2 bases, with 18 bases remaining between them. The CDR3 extends over 16 amino acids. The DNA of the CDR3 is TGCGCCAGCAGTCCCTGTTTAAGCACAGGGCCCTACGAGCAGTACTTC. The encoded protein is CASSPCLSTGPYEQYF.

The chain recombines TRBV24-1 with TRBJ2-1; D remains ambiguous. Looked up from germline, CDR1 is KGHDR and CDR2 is SFDVKD. The CDR3 has 11 amino acids. Trimming cost V 2 bases and J 8 bases, with 3 bases left between them. The CDR3 DNA reads TGTGCCACCAGTGATTCGGATGAGCAGTTCTTC. Translating it yields CATSDSDEQFF.

The chain has TRBV24-1 and TRBJ2-1; 7 bases match TRBD1. In germline, CDR1 is KGHDR, CDR2 SFDVKD. The CDR3 spans 12 residues. V shed 9 bases, J shed 5 bases, and the junction held 3 bases outside the gene matches. The CDR3 nucleotides read TGTGCCACCTTCACAGGGGACAATGAGCAGTTCTTC. This sequence encodes CATFTGDNEQFF.

The rearrangement joins TRBV9 to TRBJ2-3, with a tentative D call TRBD1 (6 bases). The CDR3 consists of 18 residues. With 0 bases removed from V and 1 base from J, the gap between germline ends came to 18 bases. The germline V gene has CDR1 SGDLS and CDR2 YYNGEE. The CDR3 reads CASSVGGHEASRTDTQYF. The CDR3, as DNA: TGTGCCAGCAGCGTAGGGGGGCATGAAGCTTCTCGCACAGATACGCAGTATTTT.

This clone was seen only a few times. The CDR3 DNA reads TGCGCCAGCAGTGGGGGCAAATACGAGCAGTACTTC. Residues: CASSGGKYEQYF. The chain has TRBV5-1 and TRBJ2-7, with D perhaps TRBD1 (6 bases). The germline CDR1 and CDR2 sequences are SGHRS and YFSETQ. The CDR3 is made up of 12 amino acids. The germline V and J ends were trimmed by 5 bases and 4 bases, with 10 bases remaining between them.

This clone was counted a few times. This chain uses TRBV10-3 with TRBJ1-2; no definite D call. V was cut by 3 bases and J by 7 bases, with 9 bases left in between. The length of the CDR3 is 12 residues. CDR1 and CDR2 (germline): ENHRY, SYGVKD. The chain's CDR3 is CAISDGMGGYTF. The CDR3 bases are TGTGCCATCAGTGACGGGATGGGTGGCTACACCTTC.

V and J are TRBV2 and TRBJ2-1; TRBD1 matches at 10 bases. CDR1 is SNHLY and CDR2 is FYNNEI in the germline V gene. J was trimmed by 9 bases and V by 6 bases; bases with no gene match: 5. CDR3 size: 13 residues. CDR3 in DNA: TGTGCCAGCAGGGGACAGGGGAAGAGTGAGCAGTTCTTC. This gives the protein CASRGQGKSEQFF.

The genes are TRBV3-1 (or the pseudogene TRBV3-2) and TRBJ1-5; a weak D match, TRBD1 (5 bases). Germline V gives CDR1 LGHDT, CDR2 YNNKEL (reference sequence). The CDR3 contains 13 residues. Between the trimmed V and J ends, which lost 5 bases and 11 bases, there was a span of 16 bases. CDR3 sequence reads: CASSANRGRSQHF. In DNA, the CDR3 is TGTGCCAGCAGCGCGAATAGGGGCCGTTCCCAGCATTTT.

V and J are TRBV28 and TRBJ2-1, with D possibly TRBD2 on 6 matching bases. This CDR3 has 11 residues. CDR1 and CDR2 from the germline V gene are MDHEN and SYDVKM. V dropped 5 bases and J dropped 13 bases, with 12 bases sitting between them. The CDR3: CASSDVGLQFF. CDR3 bases: TGTGCCAGCAGTGATGTGGGACTCCAGTTCTTC.

The chain couples TRBV9 to TRBJ1-1; D is unclear. The CDR3 consists of 15 residues. V lost 1 base and J lost 5, with 15 bases in between. The germline CDR1 and CDR2 sequences are SGDLS and YYNGEE. The chain's CDR3 is CASSVMSFPETEAFF. The DNA for the CDR3 is TGTGCCAGCAGCGTAATGTCCTTCCCGGAGACTGAAGCTTTCTTT.

The chain employs TRBV5-5 and TRBJ1-2, with D possibly TRBD1 on 6 matching bases. CDR1 and CDR2 from the germline V gene are SGHKS and YYEKEE (reference sequence). V lost 1 base, J lost 1 base, and 11 bases lay in between. The CDR3 totals 15 residues. CDR3: CASSLTGLGNYGYTF. CDR3 DNA sequence: TGTGCCAGCAGCTTGACAGGGTTGGGTAACTATGGCTACACCTTC.

This chain uses TRBV19 with TRBJ2-7; maybe TRBD1 (5 bases). This CDR3 contains 13 residues. The germline V gene has CDR1 LNHDA and CDR2 SQIVND (reference sequence). The germline V and J ends were trimmed by 7 bases and 4 bases, with 14 bases remaining between them. The CDR3 nucleotides are TGTGCCAGTAAACCGCCAGGGCCTTACGAGCAGTACTTC. It specifies CASKPPGPYEQYF.

The CDR3 region has the DNA TGTGCCAGCAGCTTGAGCTCAGGAAACACCATATATTTT. Translation gives CASSLSSGNTIYF. The chain employs TRBV11-2 and TRBJ1-3; D gene ambiguous. Trimming took 3 bases from V and 4 from J, leaving 7 bases between them. CDR1 is SGHAT and CDR2 is FQNNGV in the germline V gene. The CDR3 length is 13 residues.

This sequence joins TRBV5-8 and TRBJ1-6, with D tentatively TRBD1 (6 bases). The germline gives CDR1 SGHTS, CDR2 YDEGEE. CDR3 length equals 16 residues. V dropped 5 bases and J dropped 4 bases, with 16 bases sitting between them. CDR3: CASRNRQGQYNSPLHF. The CDR3 DNA reads as TGTGCCAGCAGGAATCGTCAGGGGCAATATAATTCACCCCTCCACTTT.

This clone occurred once. This sequence joins TRBV2 and TRBJ1-6, with D uncertain. The V end lost 5 bases, the J end lost 5 bases, and 10 bases lay between the germline ends. CDR1 is SNHLY and CDR2 is FYNNEI in the germline V gene. The CDR3 has 14 residues. CDR3 in amino acids: CASSRRANNSPLHF. The CDR3 nucleotides are TGTGCCAGCAGTCGGAGGGCTAATAATTCACCCCTCCACTTT.

This chain joins TRBV18 and TRBJ1-5; D is unresolved. The CDR3 contains 16 residues. Germline assignment: CDR1 KGHSH and CDR2 LQKENI. V dropped 1 base and J dropped 0 bases, with 10 bases sitting between them. The CDR3 loop reads CASSPRRQPSNQPQHF. The CDR3 DNA reads as TGTGCCAGCTCACCACGTCGACAACCTAGCAATCAGCCCCAGCATTTT.

The chain joins TRBV29-1 to TRBJ2-1, with 7 bases aligning to TRBD1. Germline loops: CDR1 SQVTM, CDR2 ANQGSEA. CDR3 length: 14 residues. The ends lost 7 bases at V and 5 bases at J; junction bases unmatched: 11. The CDR3, as DNA: TGCAGCGGCAGACAGGGAGAACGGAACAATGAGCAGTTCTTC. Translating it yields CSGRQGERNNEQFF.

V usage is TRBV27 and J usage is TRBJ1-2; D is perhaps TRBD1 (6 bases). The CDR3 extends over 16 amino acids. The germline V gene has CDR1 MNHEY and CDR2 SMNVEV (reference sequence). V was trimmed by 4 bases and J by 1 base, leaving 16 bases between them. In DNA form, the CDR3 reads TGTGCCAGCAGTTCCGATCCGGACAGCTATAACTATGGCTACACCTTC. Translated, it gives CASSSDPDSYNYGYTF.

This chain links TRBV7-8 with TRBJ2-3, with D possibly TRBD1 on 5 matching bases. Per the germline V gene, CDR1 is SGHVS and CDR2 is FQNEAQ. Trimming left V 1 base short and J 2 bases short, with 13 bases between. This CDR3 is 16 amino acids long. The CDR3: CASSLGAQVITDTQYF. Written as DNA, the CDR3 is TGTGCCAGCAGCTTAGGGGCACAGGTGATCACAGATACGCAGTATTTT.

This clone turned up a few times. V and J are TRBV27 and TRBJ2-1; maybe TRBD2 (6 bases). V lost 4 bases and J lost 5, with 21 bases in between. This CDR3 spans 17 amino acids. Germline-derived CDR1 and CDR2 are MNHEY and SMNVEV (reference sequence). In DNA form, the CDR3 reads TGTGCCAGCAGTTATACTATTGGGGGGAAGGGTCACAATGAGCAGTTCTTC. Its protein product is CASSYTIGGKGHNEQFF.

The chain combines TRBV5-6 with TRBJ2-7; D is undetermined. Per the germline V gene, CDR1 is SGHDT and CDR2 is YYEEEE. The CDR3 spans 14 residues. V gave up 1 base and J gave up 2 bases, with 10 bases separating them. The CDR3 DNA reads TGTGCCAGCAGCTTGCTCCGTTTCCCCTACGAGCAGTACTTC. The encoded protein is CASSLLRFPYEQYF.

This clone was seen only a few times. The chain links TRBV5-1 to TRBJ1-2; no clear D. The V gene lost 5 bases and the J gene lost 4 bases, with 18 bases spanning the gap. Germline V CDR1 and CDR2: SGHRS, YFSETQ. The CDR3 is 15 amino acids. The DNA for the CDR3 is TGCGCCAGCAGTTCGGGTGAAGTAGTTAGCTATGGCTACACCTTC. As protein: CASSSGEVVSYGYTF.

This clone was seen a few times. The chain has TRBV2 and TRBJ1-2; D unclear. The CDR3 has 13 residues. The V gene lost 4 bases and the J gene lost 6 bases, with 12 bases spanning the gap. In germline, CDR1 is SNHLY, CDR2 FYNNEI. The CDR3 here is CASSARRENGYTF. As DNA, the CDR3 is TGTGCCAGCAGTGCTCGGAGGGAGAATGGCTACACCTTC.

The V and J genes are TRBV30 and TRBJ1-5; D unresolved. Trimming took 0 bases from V and 4 from J, leaving 19 bases between them. Germline V gene sequence: CDR1 GTSNPN, CDR2 SVGIG (reference sequence). CDR3 length: 17 amino acids. In nucleotides, the CDR3 is TGTGCCTGGAGTGTACGGGCGGGGTACGGGAGAAATCAGCCCCAGCATTTT. Translated, it gives CAWSVRAGYGRNQPQHF.

The genes are TRBV3-1 (or the pseudogene TRBV3-2) and TRBJ2-5, with D perhaps TRBD1 (6 bases). Germline loops: CDR1 LGHDT, CDR2 YNNKEL (reference sequence). Trimming cost V 5 bases and J 4 bases, with 11 bases left between them. CDR3 length equals 13 residues. The CDR3 reads CASSSGVGETQYF. The CDR3 nucleotides read TGTGCCAGCAGCTCAGGGGTGGGAGAGACCCAGTACTTC.

This clone was observed a few times. The genes are TRBV2 and TRBJ2-7; D is perhaps TRBD2 (5 bases). The CDR3 loop spans 12 amino acids. From germline, CDR1 is SNHLY and CDR2 FYNNEI. V lost 7 bases, J lost 2 bases, and 9 bases lay in between. As DNA, the CDR3 is TGTGCCAGCAAAGCCGGGACCTACGAGCAGTACTTC. Translating it yields CASKAGTYEQYF.

The V and J genes are TRBV19 and TRBJ2-1; D uncertain. Trimming removed 4 bases at V and 4 bases at J, with 8 bases between. From germline, CDR1 is LNHDA and CDR2 SQIVND (reference sequence). The CDR3 covers 13 residues. DNA of the CDR3: TGTGCCAGTAGTACAGTGGCTTACAATGAGCAGTTCTTC. Translated: CASSTVAYNEQFF.

This clone was seen once. The chain is built from TRBV25-1 and TRBJ2-7, with a possible D match to TRBD2 (6 bases). The CDR3 runs to 13 residues. V lost 6 bases, J lost 3 bases, and 12 bases lay in between. Germline-derived CDR1 and CDR2 are MGHDK and SYGVNS. This CDR3 reads CASSPEGLYEQYF. The CDR3 bases are TGTGCCAGCAGCCCGGAGGGGCTCTACGAGCAGTACTTC.

There are a few counts of this clone. J is TRBJ2-3 and V is TRBV9, with 7 bases lining up with TRBD2. The CDR3 is 15 amino acids. The germline gives CDR1 SGDLS, CDR2 YYNGEE. The V gene end was trimmed by 4 bases and the J gene end by 6 bases; junction bases not matched to a gene: 11. The CDR3 sequence is CASSSAAGTDDTQYF. CDR3 bases: TGTGCCAGCAGCTCCGCAGCGGGAACTGACGATACGCAGTATTTT.

The chain combines TRBV10-3 with TRBJ1-6, with 10 positions matching TRBD1. This CDR3 has 16 amino acids. Germline CDR1 and CDR2: ENHRY and SYGVKD. Trimming at V came to 0 bases and at J to 10 bases, leaving 6 bases not matched to a gene. The CDR3 coding sequence is TGTGCCATCAGTGAGTCGGACAGGGGGGACGGCTCACCCCTCCACTTT. It is translated as CAISESDRGDGSPLHF.